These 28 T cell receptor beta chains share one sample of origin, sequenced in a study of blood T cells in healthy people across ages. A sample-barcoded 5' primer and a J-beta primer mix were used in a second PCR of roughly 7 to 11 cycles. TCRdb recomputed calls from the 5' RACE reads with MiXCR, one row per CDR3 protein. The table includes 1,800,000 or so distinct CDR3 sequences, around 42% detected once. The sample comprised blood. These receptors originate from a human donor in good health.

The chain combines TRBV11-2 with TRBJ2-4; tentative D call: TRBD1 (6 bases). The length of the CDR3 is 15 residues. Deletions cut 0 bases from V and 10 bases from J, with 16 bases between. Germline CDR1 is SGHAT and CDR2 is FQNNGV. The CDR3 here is CASSLDSRGVMIQYF. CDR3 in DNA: TGTGCCAGCAGCTTAGATAGCAGGGGCGTTATGATTCAGTACTTC.

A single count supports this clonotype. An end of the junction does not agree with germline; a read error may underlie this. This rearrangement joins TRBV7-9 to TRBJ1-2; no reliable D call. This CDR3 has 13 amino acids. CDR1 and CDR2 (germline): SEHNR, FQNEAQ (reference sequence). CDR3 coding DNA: TGTGCCAGCAGCTTAGCTCTCAACTATGACTACACCTTC. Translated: CASSLALNYDYTF.

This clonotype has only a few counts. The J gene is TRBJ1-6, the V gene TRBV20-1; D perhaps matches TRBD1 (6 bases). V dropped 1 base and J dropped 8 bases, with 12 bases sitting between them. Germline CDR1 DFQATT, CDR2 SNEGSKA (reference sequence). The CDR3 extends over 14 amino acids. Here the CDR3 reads CSARGGAGYSPLHF. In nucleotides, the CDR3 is TGCAGTGCTAGAGGGGGGGCTGGTTATTCACCCCTCCACTTT.

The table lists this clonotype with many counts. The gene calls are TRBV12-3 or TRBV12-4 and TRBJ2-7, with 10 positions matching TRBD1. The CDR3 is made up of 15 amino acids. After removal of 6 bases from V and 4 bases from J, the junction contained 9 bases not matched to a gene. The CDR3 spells CASSFGQGESYEQYF. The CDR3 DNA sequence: TGTGCCAGCAGCTTCGGACAGGGGGAATCGTACGAGCAGTACTTC.

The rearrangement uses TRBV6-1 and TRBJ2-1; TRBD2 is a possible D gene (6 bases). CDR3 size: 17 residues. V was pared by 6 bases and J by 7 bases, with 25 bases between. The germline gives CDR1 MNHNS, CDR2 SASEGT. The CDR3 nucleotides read TGTGCCAGCAGGGTTGGGGAGACCAGGGCGGGAAGGAATGAGCAGTTCTTC. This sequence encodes CASRVGETRAGRNEQFF.

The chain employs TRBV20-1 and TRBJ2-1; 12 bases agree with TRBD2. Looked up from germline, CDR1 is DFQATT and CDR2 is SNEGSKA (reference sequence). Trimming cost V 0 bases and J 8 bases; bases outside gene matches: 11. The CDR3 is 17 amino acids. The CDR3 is CSARDLLLAGGLDEQFF. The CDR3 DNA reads TGCAGTGCTAGAGATCTGCTTCTAGCGGGGGGGCTCGATGAGCAGTTCTTC.

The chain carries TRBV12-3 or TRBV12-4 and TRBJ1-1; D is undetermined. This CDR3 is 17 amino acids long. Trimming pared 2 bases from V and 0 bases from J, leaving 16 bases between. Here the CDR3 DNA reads TGTGCCAGCAGTTTAATTTCGGGCGGAGAACTGAACACTGAAGCTTTCTTT. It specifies CASSLISGGELNTEAFF.

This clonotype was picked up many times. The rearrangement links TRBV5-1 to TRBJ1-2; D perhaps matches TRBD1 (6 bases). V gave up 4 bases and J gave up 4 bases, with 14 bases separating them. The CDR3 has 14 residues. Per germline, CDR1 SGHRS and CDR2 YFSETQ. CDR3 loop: CASSLLQGSYGYTF. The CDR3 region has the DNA TGCGCCAGCAGCCTCCTACAGGGCTCCTATGGCTACACCTTC.

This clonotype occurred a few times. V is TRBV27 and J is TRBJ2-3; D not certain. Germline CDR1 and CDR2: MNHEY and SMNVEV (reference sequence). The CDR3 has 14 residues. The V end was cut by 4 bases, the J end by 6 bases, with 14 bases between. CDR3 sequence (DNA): TGTGCCAGCAGTTATCGCTTTAAGACCGATACGCAGTATTTT. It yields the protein CASSYRFKTDTQYF.

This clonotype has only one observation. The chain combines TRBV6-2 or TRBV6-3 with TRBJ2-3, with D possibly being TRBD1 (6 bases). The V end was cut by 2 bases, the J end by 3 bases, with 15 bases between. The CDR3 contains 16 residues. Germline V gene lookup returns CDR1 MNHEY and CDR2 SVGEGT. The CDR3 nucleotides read TGTGCCAGCAGTTACCCTAAAGGGGGAGTGACAGATACGCAGTATTTT. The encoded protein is CASSYPKGGVTDTQYF.

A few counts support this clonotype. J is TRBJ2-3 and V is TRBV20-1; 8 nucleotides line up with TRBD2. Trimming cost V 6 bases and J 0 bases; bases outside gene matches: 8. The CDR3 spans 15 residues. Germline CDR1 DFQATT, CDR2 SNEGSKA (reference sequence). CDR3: CSANARGGSTDTQYF. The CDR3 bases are TGCAGTGCCAACGCACGGGGGGGGAGCACAGATACGCAGTATTTT.

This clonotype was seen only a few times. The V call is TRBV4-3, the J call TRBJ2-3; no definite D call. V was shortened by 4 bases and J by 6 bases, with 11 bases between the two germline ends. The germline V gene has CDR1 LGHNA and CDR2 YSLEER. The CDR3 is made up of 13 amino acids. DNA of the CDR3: TGCGCCAGCAGCCCTCAACTCGATGATACGCAGTATTTT. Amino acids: CASSPQLDDTQYF.

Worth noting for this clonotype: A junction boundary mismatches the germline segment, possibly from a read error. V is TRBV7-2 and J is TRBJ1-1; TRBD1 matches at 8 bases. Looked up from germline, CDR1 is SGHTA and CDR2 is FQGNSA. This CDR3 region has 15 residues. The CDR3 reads CASSFRQGKNTETFF. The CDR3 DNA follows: TGTGCCAGCAGCTTCCGACAGGGGAAAAACACTGAAACTTTCTTT.

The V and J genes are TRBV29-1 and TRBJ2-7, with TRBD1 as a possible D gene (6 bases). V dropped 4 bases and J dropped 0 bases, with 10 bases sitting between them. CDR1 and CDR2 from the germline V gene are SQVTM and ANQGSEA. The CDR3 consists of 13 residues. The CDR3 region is CSVAAGDSYEQYF. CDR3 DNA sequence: TGCAGCGTTGCCGCAGGGGACTCCTACGAGCAGTACTTC.

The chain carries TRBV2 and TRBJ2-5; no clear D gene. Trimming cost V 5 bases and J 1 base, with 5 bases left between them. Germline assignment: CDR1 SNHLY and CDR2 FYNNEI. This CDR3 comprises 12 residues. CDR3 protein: CASSWIQETQYF. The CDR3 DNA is TGTGCCAGCAGTTGGATCCAAGAGACCCAGTACTTC.

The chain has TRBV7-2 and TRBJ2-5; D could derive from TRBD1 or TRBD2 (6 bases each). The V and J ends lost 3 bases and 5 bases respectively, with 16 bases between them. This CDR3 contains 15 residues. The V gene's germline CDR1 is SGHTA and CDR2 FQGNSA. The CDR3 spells CASSFGPGAGETQYF. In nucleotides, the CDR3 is TGTGCCAGCAGCTTTGGTCCGGGGGCGGGGGAGACCCAGTACTTC.

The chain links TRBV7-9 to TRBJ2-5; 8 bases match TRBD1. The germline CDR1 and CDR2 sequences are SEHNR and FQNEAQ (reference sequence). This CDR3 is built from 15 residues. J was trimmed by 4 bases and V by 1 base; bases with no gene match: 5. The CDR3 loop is CASSLVTRGPETQYF. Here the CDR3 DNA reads TGTGCCAGCAGCTTAGTAACCAGGGGGCCAGAGACCCAGTACTTC.

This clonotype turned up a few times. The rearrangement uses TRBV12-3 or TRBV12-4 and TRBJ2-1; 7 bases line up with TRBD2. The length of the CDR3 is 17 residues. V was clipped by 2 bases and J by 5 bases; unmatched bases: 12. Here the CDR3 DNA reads TGTGCCAGCAGTTTACTAGTTGGCGGGGGTTCTCACAATGAGCAGTTCTTC. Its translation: CASSLLVGGGSHNEQFF.

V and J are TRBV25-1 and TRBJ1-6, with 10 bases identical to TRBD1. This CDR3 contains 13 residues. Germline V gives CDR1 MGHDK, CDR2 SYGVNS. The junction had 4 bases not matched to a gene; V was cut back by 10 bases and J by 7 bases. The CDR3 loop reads CATGQGGNSPLHF. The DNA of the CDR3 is TGTGCCACCGGACAGGGGGGAAATTCACCCCTCCACTTT.

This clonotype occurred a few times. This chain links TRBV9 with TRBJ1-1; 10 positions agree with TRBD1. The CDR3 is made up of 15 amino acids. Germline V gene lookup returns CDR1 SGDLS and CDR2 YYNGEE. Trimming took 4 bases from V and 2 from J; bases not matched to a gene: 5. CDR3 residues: CASSTLTGGNTEAFF. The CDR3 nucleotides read TGTGCCAGCAGCACGTTGACAGGGGGCAACACTGAAGCTTTCTTT.

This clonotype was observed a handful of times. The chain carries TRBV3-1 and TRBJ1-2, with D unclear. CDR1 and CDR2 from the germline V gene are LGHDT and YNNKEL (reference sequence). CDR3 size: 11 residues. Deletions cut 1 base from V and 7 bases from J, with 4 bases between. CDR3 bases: TGTGCCAGCAGCCAAGCCCGTGGCTACACCTTC. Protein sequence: CASSQARGYTF.

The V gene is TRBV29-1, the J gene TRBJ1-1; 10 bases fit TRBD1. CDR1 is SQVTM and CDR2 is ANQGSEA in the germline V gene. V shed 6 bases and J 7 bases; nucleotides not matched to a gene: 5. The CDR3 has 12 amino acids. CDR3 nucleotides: TGCAGCGTCTTGACAGGGGGCGGTGAAGCTTTCTTT. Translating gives CSVLTGGGEAFF.

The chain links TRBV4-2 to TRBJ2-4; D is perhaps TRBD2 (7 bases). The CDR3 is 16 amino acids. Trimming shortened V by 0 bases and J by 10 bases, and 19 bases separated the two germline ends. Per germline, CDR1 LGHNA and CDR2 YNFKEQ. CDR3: CASSQESGGGPGIQYF. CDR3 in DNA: TGTGCCAGCAGCCAAGAAAGCGGCGGGGGCCCCGGGATTCAGTACTTC.

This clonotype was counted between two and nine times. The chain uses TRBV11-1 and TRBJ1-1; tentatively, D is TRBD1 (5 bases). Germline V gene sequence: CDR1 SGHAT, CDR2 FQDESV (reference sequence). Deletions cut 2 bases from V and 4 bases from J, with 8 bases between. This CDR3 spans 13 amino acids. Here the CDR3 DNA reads TGTGCCAGCAGCTTAATGAGGGGCACTGAAGCTTTCTTT. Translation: CASSLMRGTEAFF.

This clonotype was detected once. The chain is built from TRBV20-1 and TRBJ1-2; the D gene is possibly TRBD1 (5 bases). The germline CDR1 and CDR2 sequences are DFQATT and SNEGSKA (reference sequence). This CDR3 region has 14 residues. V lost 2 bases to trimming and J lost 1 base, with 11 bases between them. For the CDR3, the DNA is TGCAGTGCTAGACCATCGGGGGGTAACTATGGCTACACCTTC. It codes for CSARPSGGNYGYTF.

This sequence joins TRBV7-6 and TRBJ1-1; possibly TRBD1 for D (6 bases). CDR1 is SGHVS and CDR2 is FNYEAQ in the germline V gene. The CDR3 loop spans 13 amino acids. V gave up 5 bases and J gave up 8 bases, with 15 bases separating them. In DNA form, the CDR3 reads TGTGCCAGCAGCCCTTTACAGGGAATAGAAGCTTTCTTT. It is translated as CASSPLQGIEAFF.

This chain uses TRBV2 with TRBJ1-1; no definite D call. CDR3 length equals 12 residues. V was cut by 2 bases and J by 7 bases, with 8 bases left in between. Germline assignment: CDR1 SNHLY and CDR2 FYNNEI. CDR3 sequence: CASSETWVEAFF. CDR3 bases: TGTGCCAGCAGTGAAACCTGGGTTGAAGCTTTCTTT.

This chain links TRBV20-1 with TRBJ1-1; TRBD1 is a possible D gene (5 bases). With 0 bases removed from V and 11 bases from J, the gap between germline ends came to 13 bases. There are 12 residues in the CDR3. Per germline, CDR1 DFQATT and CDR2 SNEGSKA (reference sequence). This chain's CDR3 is CSAREGGKWAFF. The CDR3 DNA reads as TGCAGTGCTAGAGAGGGGGGGAAGTGGGCTTTCTTT.